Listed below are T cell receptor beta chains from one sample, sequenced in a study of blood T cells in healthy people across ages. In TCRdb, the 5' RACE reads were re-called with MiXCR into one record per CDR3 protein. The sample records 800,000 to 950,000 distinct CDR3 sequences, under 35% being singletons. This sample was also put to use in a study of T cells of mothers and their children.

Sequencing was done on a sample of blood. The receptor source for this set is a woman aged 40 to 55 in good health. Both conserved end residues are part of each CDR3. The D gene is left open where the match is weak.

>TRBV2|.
CASSEFPAGTGELFF
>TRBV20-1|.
CSARDGACTRETQYF
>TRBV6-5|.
CATQGTGANEQYF
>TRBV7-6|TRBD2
CASSSQPGGAYEQYF
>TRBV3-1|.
CASSQAHGSGREQFF
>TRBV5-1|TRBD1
CASSGTGTNTGELFF
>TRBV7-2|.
CASSSHKTSAQYF
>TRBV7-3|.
CASRSGPSGDTGELFF
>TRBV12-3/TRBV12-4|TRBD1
CASNHLGTGGKTQYF
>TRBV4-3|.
CASSRMGTSSGNTIYF
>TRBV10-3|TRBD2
CATTSGDSGANVLTF
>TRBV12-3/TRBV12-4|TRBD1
CASSFTGGHEQFF
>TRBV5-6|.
CASTSGGLVDTQYF
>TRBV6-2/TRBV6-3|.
CASSKEPDYGYTF
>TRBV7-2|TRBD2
CASSLGSGLAGANQETQYF
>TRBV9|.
CASSVGGDIQYF
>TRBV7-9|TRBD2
CASSPPGGSTGELFF
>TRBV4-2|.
CASSSANRELFF
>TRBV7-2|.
CASSRQNSEQYF
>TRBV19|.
CASMGDHGYTF
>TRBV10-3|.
CAVSESGGSTDTQYF
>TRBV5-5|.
CASSLSSKRDPWGYTF
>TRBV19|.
CASSILGNTGELFF
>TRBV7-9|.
CASSLEGTTRSSYEQYF
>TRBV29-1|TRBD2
CSVGRDYNSYEQYF
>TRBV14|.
CASSQGWTSGETQYF